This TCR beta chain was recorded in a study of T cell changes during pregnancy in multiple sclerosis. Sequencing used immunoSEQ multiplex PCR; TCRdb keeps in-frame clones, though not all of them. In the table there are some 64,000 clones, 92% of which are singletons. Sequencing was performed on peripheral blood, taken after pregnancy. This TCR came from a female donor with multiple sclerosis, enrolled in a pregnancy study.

The CDR3 protein is CASSFSNSGISVDEQFF. DNA for the CDR3: TGTGCCAGCAGCTTCAGCAATAGCGGGATATCTGTGGATGAGCAGTTCTTC. The chain carries TRBV11-2 and TRBJ2-1; 8 bases match TRBD2. Germline CDR1 is SGHAT and CDR2 is FQNNGV. The length of the CDR3 is 17 residues. V shed 3 bases, J shed 8 bases, and the junction held 15 bases outside the gene matches.